This passage covers 7 T cell receptor beta chains from one sample sequenced in a study of T cell changes during pregnancy in multiple sclerosis. This table comes from immunoSEQ multiplex PCR, and its TCRdb copy is limited to in-frame clones, with some not included. This table holds 43,000 or so clones, approximately 91% found once. The sample consisted of PBMCs (not recorded whether the cells were cultured). The source is a female donor with multiple sclerosis, enrolled in a pregnancy study.

This clone was counted between two and nine times. The CDR3: CASSYSRTSIFYEQYF. The CDR3 DNA reads as TGTGCCAGCAGTTACTCCCGGACTAGCATCTTCTACGAGCAGTACTTC. V gene TRBV6-6 combines with J gene TRBJ2-7; 8 bases align to TRBD2. The V gene's germline CDR1 is MNHNY and CDR2 SVGAGI (reference sequence). CDR3 size: 16 residues. With V trimmed by 0 bases and J by 3 bases, 7 bases remained unmatched.

The chain recombines TRBV6-6 with TRBJ1-2; D gene ambiguous. CDR3 size: 14 residues. V shed 7 bases and J shed 8 bases, with 20 bases lying between them. Germline CDR1 and CDR2: MNHNY and SVGAGI (reference sequence). The CDR3 reads CASTPRWVSGGYTF. Here the CDR3 DNA reads TGTGCCAGCACCCCCCGGTGGGTCTCAGGCGGCTACACCTTC.

The chain couples TRBV27 to TRBJ2-1, with D maybe TRBD2 (6 bases). CDR3 length: 14 amino acids. Germline values: CDR1 MNHEY, CDR2 SMNVEV (reference sequence). Trimming removed 8 bases from V and 2 bases from J, with 13 bases in between. CDR3 coding DNA: TGTGCCAGCCAGAGCGGGTTAACCTACAATGAGCAGTTCTTC. Translating it yields CASQSGLTYNEQFF.

The chain carries TRBV11-2 and TRBJ2-7, with 8 positions matching TRBD1. This CDR3 region has 16 residues. J was trimmed by 5 bases and V by 3 bases; bases with no gene match: 12. Germline V CDR1 and CDR2: SGHAT, FQNNGV. The CDR3 here is CASSFNIGGQADEQYF. The DNA of the CDR3 is TGTGCCAGCAGCTTTAATATAGGGGGACAGGCAGACGAGCAGTACTTC.

This chain uses TRBV27 with TRBJ2-7; TRBD1 agrees at 7 bases. The junction had 9 bases not matched to a gene; V was cut back by 5 bases and J by 5 bases. This CDR3 spans 14 amino acids. Germline CDR1 and CDR2: MNHEY and SMNVEV (reference sequence). Written as DNA, the CDR3 is TGTGCCAGCAGTCTAAGACAGGGATCGGACGAGCAGTACTTC. Its protein is CASSLRQGSDEQYF.

This chain links TRBV19 with TRBJ1-1; D perhaps matches TRBD1 (6 bases). This CDR3 spans 13 amino acids. V lost 7 bases, J lost 5 bases, and 14 bases lay in between. Germline-derived CDR1 and CDR2 are LNHDA and SQIVND (reference sequence). The CDR3 DNA is TGTGCCAGTAAGGTCAGGGGAGGAACTGAAGCTTTCTTT. Amino acid sequence: CASKVRGGTEAFF.

The chain links TRBV5-6 to TRBJ2-1; TRBD1 is a possible D gene (6 bases). Germline V gives CDR1 SGHDT, CDR2 YYEEEE. This CDR3 is 15 amino acids long. V shed 0 bases and J shed 4 bases, with 11 bases lying between them. The CDR3 nucleotides read TGTGCCAGCAGCTTGGGACGGGACACTTACAATGAGCAGTTCTTC. This codes for CASSLGRDTYNEQFF.